This section outlines one TCR beta chain sequence together with its context. Antigen specificity is unknown. This record belongs to a study of CXCR3-negative and CXCR3-positive naive CD8 T cells. Overall study results and limits: TRBV-TRBJ usage matched between naive CXCR3-negative and CXCR3-positive cells but not between memory cells. TRB CDR3 properties were used to infer TCR strength, and surface CD5 was comparable between naive subsets.

Each TRB cDNA library was prepared by 5' RACE (with UMI labels). Using the 5' RACE reads, TCRdb records one entry per CDR3 protein without DNA. The sample has roughly 71,000 distinct CDR3 sequences, and its top ten clones hold 1.5%. The CDR3 is 19 residues long. Germline CDR1 and CDR2: LGHNA and YSLEER. The rearrangement joins TRBV4-3 to TRBJ2-7; TCRdb designates TRBD1, a call that cannot be tested without DNA. Sequenced material: naive CXCR3- CD8+ T cells from blood. Documented subset: CD45RO-CCR7+CD27+CD95- naive CD8+ T cells lacking CXCR3 (TNR3-). This clonotype was obtained from a human donor in good health. Some clones in this sample may be carry-over from other donors' samples. The CDR3 spells CASSQDLPLGTATAYEQYF.